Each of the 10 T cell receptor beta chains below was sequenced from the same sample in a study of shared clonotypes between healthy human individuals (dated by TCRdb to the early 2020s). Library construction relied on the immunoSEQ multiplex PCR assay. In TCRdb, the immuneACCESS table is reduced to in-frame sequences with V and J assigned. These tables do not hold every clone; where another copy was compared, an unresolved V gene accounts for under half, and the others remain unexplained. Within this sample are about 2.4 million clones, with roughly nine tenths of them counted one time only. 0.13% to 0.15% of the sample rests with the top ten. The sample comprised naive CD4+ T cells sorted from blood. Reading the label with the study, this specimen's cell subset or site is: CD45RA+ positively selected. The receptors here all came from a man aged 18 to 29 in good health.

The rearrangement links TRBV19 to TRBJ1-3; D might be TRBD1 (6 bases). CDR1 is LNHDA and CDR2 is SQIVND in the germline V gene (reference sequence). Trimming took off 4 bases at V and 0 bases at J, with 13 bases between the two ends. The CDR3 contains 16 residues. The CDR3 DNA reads TGTGCCAGTAGTACTCGGGACATTCTCTCTGGAAACACCATATATTTT. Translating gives CASSTRDILSGNTIYF.

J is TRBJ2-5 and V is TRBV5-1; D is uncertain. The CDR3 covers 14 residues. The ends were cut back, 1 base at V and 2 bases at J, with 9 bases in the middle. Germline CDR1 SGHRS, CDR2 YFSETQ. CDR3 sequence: CASSLLRIQETQYF. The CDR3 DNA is TGCGCCAGCAGCTTGTTGAGGATACAAGAGACCCAGTACTTC.

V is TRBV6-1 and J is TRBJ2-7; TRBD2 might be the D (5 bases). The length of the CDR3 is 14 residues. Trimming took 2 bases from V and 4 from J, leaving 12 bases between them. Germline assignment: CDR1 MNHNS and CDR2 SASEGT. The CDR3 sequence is CASSESYRGYEQYF. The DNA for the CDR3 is TGTGCCAGCAGTGAATCCTATCGGGGATACGAGCAGTACTTC.

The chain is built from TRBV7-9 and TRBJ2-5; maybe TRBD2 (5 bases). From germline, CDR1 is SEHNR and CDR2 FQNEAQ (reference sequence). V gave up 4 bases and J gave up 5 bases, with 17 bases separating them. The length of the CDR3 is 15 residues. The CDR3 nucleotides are TGTGCCAGCAGCTACGGAGGAACCGGAAGGGAGACCCAGTACTTC. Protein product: CASSYGGTGRETQYF.

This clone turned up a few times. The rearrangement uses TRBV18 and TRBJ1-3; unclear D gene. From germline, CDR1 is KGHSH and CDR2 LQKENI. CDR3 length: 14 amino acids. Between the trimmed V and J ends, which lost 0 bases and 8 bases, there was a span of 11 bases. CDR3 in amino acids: CASSPPVRADTIYF. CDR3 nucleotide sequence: TGTGCCAGCTCACCACCCGTAAGGGCGGACACCATATATTTT.

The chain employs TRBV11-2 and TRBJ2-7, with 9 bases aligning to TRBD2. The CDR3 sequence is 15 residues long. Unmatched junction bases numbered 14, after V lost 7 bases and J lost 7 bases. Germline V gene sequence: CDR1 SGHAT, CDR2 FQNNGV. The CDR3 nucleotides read TGTGCCAGCACCTCAGCCGGTCTAGCGGGAAATGAGCAGTACTTC. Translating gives CASTSAGLAGNEQYF.

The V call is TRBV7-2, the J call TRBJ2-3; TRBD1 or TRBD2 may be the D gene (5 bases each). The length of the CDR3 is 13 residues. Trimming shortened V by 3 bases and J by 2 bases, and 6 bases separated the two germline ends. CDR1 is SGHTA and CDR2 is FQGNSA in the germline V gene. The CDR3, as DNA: TGTGCCAGCAGCTTTGGGACCACAGATACGCAGTATTTT. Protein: CASSFGTTDTQYF.

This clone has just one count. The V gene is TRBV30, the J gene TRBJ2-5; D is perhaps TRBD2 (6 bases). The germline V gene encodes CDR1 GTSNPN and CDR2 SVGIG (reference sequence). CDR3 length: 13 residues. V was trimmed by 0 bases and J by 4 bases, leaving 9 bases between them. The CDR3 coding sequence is TGTGCCTGGAGTGTACAGGAGGGAGAGACCCAGTACTTC. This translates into CAWSVQEGETQYF. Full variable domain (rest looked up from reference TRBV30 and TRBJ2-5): SQTIHQWPATLVQPVGSPLSLECTVEGTSNPNLYWYRQAAGRGLQLLFYSVGIGQISSEVPQNLSASRPQDRQFILSSKKLLLSDSGFYLCAWSVQEGETQYFGPGTRLLVL.

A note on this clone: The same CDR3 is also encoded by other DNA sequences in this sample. The CDR3 sequence: CASSPDRGQPQHF. CDR3 DNA sequence: TGTGCCAGCTCACCGGACAGGGGTCAGCCCCAGCATTTT. This chain links TRBV18 with TRBJ1-5, with TRBD1 matching 9 bases. With V trimmed by 3 bases and J by 6 bases, 0 bases remained unmatched. The CDR3 has 13 amino acids. Germline V gives CDR1 KGHSH, CDR2 LQKENI.

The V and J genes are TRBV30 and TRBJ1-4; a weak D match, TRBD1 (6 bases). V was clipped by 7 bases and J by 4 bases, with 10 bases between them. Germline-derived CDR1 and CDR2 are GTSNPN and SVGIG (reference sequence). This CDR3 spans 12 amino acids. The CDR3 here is CALGQLNEKLFF. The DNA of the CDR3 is TGTGCCTTAGGACAGCTTAATGAAAAACTGTTTTTT.